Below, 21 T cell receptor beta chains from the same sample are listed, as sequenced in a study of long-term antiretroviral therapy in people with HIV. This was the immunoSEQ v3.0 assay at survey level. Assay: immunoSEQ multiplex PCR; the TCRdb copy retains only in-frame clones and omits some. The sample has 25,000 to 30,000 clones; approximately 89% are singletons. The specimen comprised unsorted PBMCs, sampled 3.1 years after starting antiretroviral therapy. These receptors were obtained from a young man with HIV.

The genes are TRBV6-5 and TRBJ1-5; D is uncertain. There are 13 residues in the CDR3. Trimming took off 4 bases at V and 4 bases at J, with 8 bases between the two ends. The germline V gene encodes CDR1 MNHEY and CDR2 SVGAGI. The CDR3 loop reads CASSSRENQPQHF. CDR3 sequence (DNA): TGTGCCAGCAGTTCTAGGGAGAATCAGCCCCAGCATTTT.

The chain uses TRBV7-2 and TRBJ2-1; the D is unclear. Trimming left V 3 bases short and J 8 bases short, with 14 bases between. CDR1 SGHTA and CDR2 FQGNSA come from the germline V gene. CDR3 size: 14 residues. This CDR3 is CASSLGVRSYEQFF. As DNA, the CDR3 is TGTGCCAGCAGCTTGGGCGTGAGAAGCTATGAGCAGTTCTTC. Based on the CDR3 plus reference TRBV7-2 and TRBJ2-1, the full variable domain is GAGVSQSPSNKVTEKGKDVELRCDPISGHTALYWYRQSLGQGLEFLIYFQGNSAPDKSGLPSDRFSAERTGGSVSTLTIQRTQQEDSAVYLCASSLGVRSYEQFFGPGTRLTVL.

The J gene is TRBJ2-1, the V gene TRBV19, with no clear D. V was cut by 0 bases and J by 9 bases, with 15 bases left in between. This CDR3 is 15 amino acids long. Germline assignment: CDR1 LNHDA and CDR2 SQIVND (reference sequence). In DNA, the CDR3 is TGTGCCAGTAGTATAGATAGACTTCTGGGAAGTGAGCAGTTCTTC. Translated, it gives CASSIDRLLGSEQFF.

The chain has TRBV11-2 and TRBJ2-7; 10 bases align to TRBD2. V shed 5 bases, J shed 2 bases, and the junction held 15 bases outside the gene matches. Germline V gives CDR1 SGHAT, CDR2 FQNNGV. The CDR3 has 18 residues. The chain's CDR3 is CASSAQLAGQSLTYEQYF. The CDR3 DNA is TGTGCCAGCAGCGCCCAACTAGCGGGGCAGAGTCTCACCTACGAGCAGTACTTC.

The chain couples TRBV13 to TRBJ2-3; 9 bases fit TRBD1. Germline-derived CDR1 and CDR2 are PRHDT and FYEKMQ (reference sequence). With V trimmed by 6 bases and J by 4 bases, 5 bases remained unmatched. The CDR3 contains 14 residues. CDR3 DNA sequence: TGTGCCAGCAGTCCTAGACAGGGGGCAGATACGCAGTATTTT. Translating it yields CASSPRQGADTQYF.

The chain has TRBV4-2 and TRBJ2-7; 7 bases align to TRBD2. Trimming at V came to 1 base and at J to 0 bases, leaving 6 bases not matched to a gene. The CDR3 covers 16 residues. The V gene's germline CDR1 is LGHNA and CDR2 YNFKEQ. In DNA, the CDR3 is TGTGCCAGCAGCCAAGCTCTAGCGGACGCCTCCTACGAGCAGTACTTC. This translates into CASSQALADASYEQYF.

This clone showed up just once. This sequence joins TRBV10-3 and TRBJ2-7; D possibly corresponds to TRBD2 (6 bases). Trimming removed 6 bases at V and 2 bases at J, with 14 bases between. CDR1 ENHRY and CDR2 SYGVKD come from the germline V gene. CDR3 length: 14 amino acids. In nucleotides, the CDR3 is TGTGCCATCAGATTAGACACGGGGGCCTACGAGCAGTACTTC. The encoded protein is CAIRLDTGAYEQYF.

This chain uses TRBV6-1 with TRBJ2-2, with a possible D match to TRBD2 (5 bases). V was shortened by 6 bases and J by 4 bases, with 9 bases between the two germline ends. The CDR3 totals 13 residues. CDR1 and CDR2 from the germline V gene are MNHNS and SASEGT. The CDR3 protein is CASRISGTGELFF. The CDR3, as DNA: TGTGCCAGCAGGATAAGCGGCACCGGGGAGCTGTTTTTT.

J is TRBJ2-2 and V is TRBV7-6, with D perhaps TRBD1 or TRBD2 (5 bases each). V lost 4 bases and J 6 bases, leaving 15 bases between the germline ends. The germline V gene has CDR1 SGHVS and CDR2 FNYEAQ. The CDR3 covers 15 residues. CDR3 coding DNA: TGTGCCAGCAGCTCTAGCACAGGCCACCCCGGGGAGCTGTTTTTT. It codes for CASSSSTGHPGELFF.

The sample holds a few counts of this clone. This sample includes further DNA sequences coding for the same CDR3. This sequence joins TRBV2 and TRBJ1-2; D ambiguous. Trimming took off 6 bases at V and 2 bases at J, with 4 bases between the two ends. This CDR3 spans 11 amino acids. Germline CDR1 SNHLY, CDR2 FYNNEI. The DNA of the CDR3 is TGTGCCAGCAGCGACAACTATGGCTACACCTTC. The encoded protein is CASSDNYGYTF.

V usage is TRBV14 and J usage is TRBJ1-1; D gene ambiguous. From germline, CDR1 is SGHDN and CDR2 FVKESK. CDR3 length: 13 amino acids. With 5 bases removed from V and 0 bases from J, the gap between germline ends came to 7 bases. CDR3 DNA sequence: TGTGCCAGCAGCAGAGAAATGAACACTGAAGCTTTCTTT. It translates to CASSREMNTEAFF.

CDR3 nucleotides: TGTGCCAGTAGTATAGCGGAGACGGCCACTGAAGCTTTCTTT. Its translation is CASSIAETATEAFF. The V gene is TRBV19, the J gene TRBJ1-1; unclear D gene. The CDR3 is made up of 14 amino acids. CDR1 and CDR2 (germline): LNHDA, SQIVND (reference sequence). V lost 1 base, J lost 4 bases, and 10 bases lay in between.

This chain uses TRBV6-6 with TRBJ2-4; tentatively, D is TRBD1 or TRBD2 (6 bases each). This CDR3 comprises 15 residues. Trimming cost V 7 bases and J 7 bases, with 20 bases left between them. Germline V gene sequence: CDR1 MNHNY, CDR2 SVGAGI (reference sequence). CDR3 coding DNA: TGTGCCAGCAAAAGGGAGAGGGGGGCCGGGAACATTCAGTACTTC. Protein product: CASKRERGAGNIQYF.

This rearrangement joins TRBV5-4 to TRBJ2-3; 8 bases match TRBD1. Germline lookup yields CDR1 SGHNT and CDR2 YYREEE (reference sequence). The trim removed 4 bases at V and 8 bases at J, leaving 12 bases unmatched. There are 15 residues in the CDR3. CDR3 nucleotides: TGTGCCAGCAGCCTTGAGCTGGACAGGGTGGGTACGCAGTATTTT. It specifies CASSLELDRVGTQYF.

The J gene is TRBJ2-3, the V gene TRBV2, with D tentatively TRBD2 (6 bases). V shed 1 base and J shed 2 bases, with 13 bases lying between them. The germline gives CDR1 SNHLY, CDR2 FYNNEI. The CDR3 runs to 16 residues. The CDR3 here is CASSEEGRGITDTQYF. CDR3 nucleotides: TGTGCCAGCAGTGAAGAGGGTCGGGGGATCACAGATACGCAGTATTTT.

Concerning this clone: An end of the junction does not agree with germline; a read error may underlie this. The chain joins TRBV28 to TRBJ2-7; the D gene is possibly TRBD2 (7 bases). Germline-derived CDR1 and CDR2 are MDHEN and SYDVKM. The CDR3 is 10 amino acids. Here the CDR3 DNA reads TGTGCCACCTTCACGGGGGGCCAGCCCTTC. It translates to CATFTGGQPF.

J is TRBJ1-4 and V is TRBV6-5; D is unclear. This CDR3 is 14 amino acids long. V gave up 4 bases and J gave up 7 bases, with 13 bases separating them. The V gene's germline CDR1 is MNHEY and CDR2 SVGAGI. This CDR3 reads CASSLNSRGEKLFF. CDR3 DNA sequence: TGTGCCAGCAGTTTGAATTCTCGGGGTGAAAAACTGTTTTTT.

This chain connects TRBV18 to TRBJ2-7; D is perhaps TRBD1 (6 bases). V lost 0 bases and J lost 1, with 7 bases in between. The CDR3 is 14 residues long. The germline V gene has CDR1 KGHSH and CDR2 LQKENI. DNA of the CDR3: TGTGCCAGCTCACCACCAGGACAGTCCTACGAGCAGTACTTC. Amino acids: CASSPPGQSYEQYF.

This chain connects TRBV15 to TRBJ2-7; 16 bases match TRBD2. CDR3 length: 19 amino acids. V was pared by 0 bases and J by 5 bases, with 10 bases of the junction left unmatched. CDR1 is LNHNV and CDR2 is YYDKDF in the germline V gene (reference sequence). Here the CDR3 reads CATSRDPPGLAGGHDEQYF. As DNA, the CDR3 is TGTGCCACCAGCAGAGACCCTCCGGGACTAGCGGGAGGGCATGACGAGCAGTACTTC.

CDR3 region: CASSYASGAGELFF. CDR3 DNA: TGTGCCAGCAGCTATGCCTCGGGAGCCGGGGAGCTGTTTTTT. The rearrangement uses TRBV11-2 and TRBJ2-2; weak D call: TRBD2 (6 bases). V was shortened by 4 bases and J by 6 bases, with 12 bases between the two germline ends. CDR1 and CDR2 from the germline V gene are SGHAT and FQNNGV. The CDR3 extends over 14 amino acids.

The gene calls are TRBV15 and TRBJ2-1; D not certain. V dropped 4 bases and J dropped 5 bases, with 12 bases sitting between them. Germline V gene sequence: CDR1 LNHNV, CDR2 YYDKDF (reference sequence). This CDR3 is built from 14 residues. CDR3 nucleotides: TGTGCCACCAGCATCTGGGGTGGCGACAATGAGCAGTTCTTC. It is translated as CATSIWGGDNEQFF.